The 22 T cell receptor beta chains below all came from one sample that was sequenced in a study of spatial heterogeneity in lung cancer (dated by TCRdb to the late 2010s). General conclusions and limits of the study: The number of expanded intratumoral alpha and beta TCRs correlated with the tumor nonsynonymous mutation count.

The time point label, read with the paper, signifies: sample taken at primary tumor resection. These TCRs' antigens remain unknown. The receptor library was made with 5' RACE. The listed sequencing device is NextSeq 500. The raw public reads went through TCRdb reprocessing: fastp at Q25, MiXCR clone calling, in-frame beta chains kept. Every distinct CDR3 protein forms one entry, paired with its most common genes and DNA. Recorded for this sample are about 3,600 distinct CDR3 sequences; 15% of them occurred a single time. The ten top clones hold under 25% of the sample. Sequencing used lung tumor tissue, obtained at surgery. The source of these receptors is a female donor with early-stage non-small cell lung cancer.

The sample holds many counts of this clonotype. This beta chain represents an off-target read in a library built for alpha chains; its size is of limited meaning. The chain links TRBV6-6 to TRBJ2-1, with 8 bases that match TRBD1. This CDR3 spans 16 amino acids. Germline CDR1 reads MNHNY; CDR2 reads SVGAGI (reference sequence). The trim removed 6 bases at V and 0 bases at J, leaving 7 bases unmatched. The chain's CDR3 is CASRDRDKGSYNEQFF. CDR3 in DNA: TGTGCCAGCAGGGACAGGGATAAGGGCTCCTACAATGAGCAGTTCTTC.

On this clonotype itself: This beta chain is an off-target read within a library intended for alpha chains, so its frequency means little. The gene calls are TRBV4-3 and TRBJ2-3; 8 bases fit TRBD1. Germline V CDR1 and CDR2: LGHNA, YSLEER. This CDR3 comprises 17 residues. The V gene end was trimmed by 4 bases and the J gene end by 0 bases; junction bases not matched to a gene: 9. The CDR3 is CASSPKDRVISTDTQYF. CDR3 bases: TGCGCCAGCAGCCCTAAGGACAGGGTTATTAGCACAGATACGCAGTATTTT.

With respect to this clonotype: As an off-target read in a library built for alpha chains, this beta chain has a frequency of little significance. The rearrangement links TRBV12-3 or TRBV12-4 to TRBJ2-1, with 11 bases that match TRBD2. The J segment lost 9 bases and the V segment lost 5 bases, leaving 9 bases of the junction unmatched. This CDR3 region has 15 residues. CDR3 in amino acids: CASSTGLADSGEQFF. CDR3 sequence (DNA): TGTGCCAGCAGTACGGGACTAGCGGATTCGGGTGAGCAGTTCTTC.

This clonotype was seen ten or more times. As an off-target read in a library built for alpha chains, this beta chain has a frequency of little significance. The rearrangement joins TRBV12-3 or TRBV12-4 to TRBJ1-4, with D uncertain. V lost 1 base to trimming and J lost 6 bases, with 21 bases between them. CDR3 size: 18 residues. CDR3 amino acids: CASSLGKVPGVLDEKLFF. The CDR3 DNA reads as TGTGCCAGCAGTTTAGGTAAAGTTCCGGGCGTTTTGGATGAAAAACTGTTTTTT.

This clonotype qualifies as medium-sized (0.01 to 0.1%). As an off-target read in a library built for alpha chains, this beta chain has a frequency of little significance. V is TRBV5-1 and J is TRBJ1-1, with 8 positions matching TRBD1. V lost 2 bases and J lost 0; bases outside the gene matches: 9. The CDR3 totals 17 residues. Germline V lookup: CDR1 SGHRS, CDR2 YFSETQ. This chain's CDR3 is CASSLKSYRGMNTEAFF. CDR3 nucleotides: TGCGCCAGCAGCTTAAAATCTTACAGGGGGATGAACACTGAAGCTTTCTTT.

Regarding this clonotype: For a library built for alpha chains, this beta chain is a stray read; little rests on its size. The chain uses TRBV27 and TRBJ2-7, with TRBD1 identical over 9 bases. Germline CDR1 MNHEY, CDR2 SMNVEV (reference sequence). J lost 4 bases, V lost 6 bases, and 7 bases had no gene match. The CDR3 loop spans 14 amino acids. CDR3 nucleotide sequence: TGTGCCAGCAGGCGACAGGGGACAGGGTACGAGCAGTACTTC. It yields the protein CASRRQGTGYEQYF.

This clonotype was observed a single time. A library made for alpha chains picked up this beta chain off target, so its size means little. The chain combines TRBV21-1 with TRBJ1-2. TRBV21-1 is a pseudogene segment. CDR3 length: 13 residues. CDR3 nucleotides: TGTGCCAGCCCGAAGGGTCTTCTTCGGGGCTACACCTTC. Residues: CASPKGLLRGYTF.

This clonotype was seen repeatedly, ten times or more. This beta chain represents an off-target read in a library built for alpha chains; its size is of limited meaning. The rearrangement links TRBV18 to TRBJ1-2, with 8 bases aligning to TRBD1. The germline V gene encodes CDR1 KGHSH and CDR2 LQKENI. Unmatched junction bases numbered 8, after V lost 5 bases and J lost 6 bases. CDR3 length: 14 amino acids. In DNA, the CDR3 is TGTGCCAGCTCAAGGGCAGGGGGCGATGATGGCTACACCTTC. Its protein product is CASSRAGGDDGYTF.

On this clonotype: This beta chain lies outside the target of a library built for alpha chains; its clone size means little. The chain is built from TRBV2 and TRBJ1-3; no clear D gene. V was clipped by 4 bases and J by 0 bases, with 4 bases between them. The CDR3 loop spans 13 amino acids. Germline loops: CDR1 SNHLY, CDR2 FYNNEI. The CDR3 loop reads CASSVSSGNTIYF. CDR3 nucleotide sequence: TGTGCCAGCAGTGTCAGCTCTGGAAACACCATATATTTT.

Sample share makes this clonotype medium-sized. The size of this beta chain means little, since it is a stray read in a library made for alpha chains. The chain uses TRBV5-1 and TRBJ1-1; maybe TRBD1 (6 bases). The CDR3 totals 14 residues. Between the trimmed V and J ends, which lost 4 bases and 3 bases, there was a span of 13 bases. Germline values: CDR1 SGHRS, CDR2 YFSETQ. DNA of the CDR3: TGCGCCAGCAGCGCTACAGGGCGAGACACTGAAGCTTTCTTT. This translates into CASSATGRDTEAFF.

This clonotype is labeled medium-sized (0.01 to 0.1%). Since it is a stray read in a library aimed at alpha chains, this beta chain has a size that is not meaningful. The chain carries TRBV29-1 and TRBJ1-4; D is uncertain. Germline-derived CDR1 and CDR2 are SQVTM and ANQGSEA. This CDR3 has 12 amino acids. Trimming removed 4 bases from V and 4 bases from J, with 7 bases in between. The CDR3 bases are TGCAGCGTTGGGTTTAGTAATGAAAAACTGTTTTTT. As protein: CSVGFSNEKLFF. The entire variable domain, with the rest obtained from reference TRBV29-1 and TRBJ1-4, is as follows: SAVISQKPSRDICQRGTSLTIQCQVDSQVTMMFWYRQQPGQSLTLIATANQGSEATYESGFVIDKFPISRPNLTFSTLTVSNMSPEDSSIYLCSVGFSNEKLFFGSGTQLSVL.

This clonotype came up many times. Within a library made for alpha chains, this beta chain is off target, and its count is uninformative. The chain is built from TRBV20-1 and TRBJ1-4, with D unclear. Trimming took off 5 bases at V and 3 bases at J, with 13 bases between the two ends. Per the germline V gene, CDR1 is DFQATT and CDR2 is SNEGSKA (reference sequence). The CDR3 is 14 amino acids. CDR3 amino acids: CSAPPPAANEKLFF. CDR3 coding DNA: TGCAGTGCTCCCCCACCCGCGGCTAATGAAAAACTGTTTTTT.

This clonotype was recorded many times. The library was built for alpha chains, so this beta chain is an off-target read and its size means little. This sequence joins TRBV20-1 and TRBJ2-7; D uncertain. The CDR3 runs 11 residues. Trimming took off 5 bases at V and 5 bases at J, with 10 bases between the two ends. Germline V gene sequence: CDR1 DFQATT, CDR2 SNEGSKA (reference sequence). CDR3 bases: TGCAGTGCTGAAAGGGCGGACGAGCAGTACTTC. It codes for CSAERADEQYF.

This clonotype is classed as medium-sized. Because this beta chain is a stray read in a library intended to capture alpha chains, its abundance should not be given much weight. CDR3 DNA sequence: TGCGCCAGCAGCCAAGATCCGGGACTAGTGCAAGAGACCCAGTACTTC. Protein sequence: CASSQDPGLVQETQYF. The chain employs TRBV4-1 and TRBJ2-5; 8 bases align to TRBD2. CDR3 length: 16 amino acids. In germline, CDR1 is MGHRA, CDR2 YSYEKL. V lost 0 bases and J lost 2; bases outside the gene matches: 5.

This clonotype has a count of ten or more. Because the library targeted alpha chains, this beta chain is an off-target read whose size means little. The V call is TRBV2, the J call TRBJ1-5; possibly TRBD1 for D (6 bases). CDR3 size: 15 residues. The V end was cut by 4 bases, the J end by 2 bases, with 12 bases between. Germline loops: CDR1 SNHLY, CDR2 FYNNEI. CDR3 protein: CASSGGQGGNQPQHF. In DNA, the CDR3 is TGTGCCAGCAGTGGGGGGCAGGGAGGCAATCAGCCCCAGCATTTT. The full variable domain, in which reference TRBV2 and TRBJ1-5 provide the parts outside the CDR3, is EPEVTQTPSHQVTQMGQEVILRCVPISNHLYFYWYRQILGQKVEFLVSFYNNEISEKSEIFDDQFSVERPDGSNFTLKIRSTKLEDSAMYFCASSGGQGGNQPQHFGDGTRLSIL.

This clonotype is deemed medium-sized. This beta chain is off target for a library built for alpha chains, so its abundance means little. The chain employs TRBV29-1 and TRBJ1-2; D not certain. Germline lookup yields CDR1 SQVTM and CDR2 ANQGSEA. The CDR3 totals 12 residues. CDR3 residues: CSAKGFNYGYTF. The DNA for the CDR3 is TGCAGTGCGAAAGGGTTTAACTATGGCTACACCTTC.

The sample holds a few counts of this clonotype. With the library built for alpha chains, this beta chain is off target and its frequency is not meaningful. The chain combines TRBV7-2 with TRBJ2-3; TRBD2 is a possible D gene (6 bases). Germline V gene data show CDR1 as SGHTA and CDR2 as FQGNSA. The CDR3 covers 14 residues. Between the trimmed V and J ends, which lost 5 bases and 2 bases, there was a span of 11 bases. The DNA of the CDR3 is TGTGCCAGCAGCCGGGGACTTAACACAGATACGCAGTATTTT. This gives the protein CASSRGLNTDTQYF.

The table lists this clonotype with many counts. Since the library was made to target alpha chains, this beta chain is a stray read and its abundance is not meaningful. The rearrangement links TRBV20-1 to TRBJ1-3; D is possibly TRBD1 (5 bases). The CDR3 contains 15 residues. Trimming stripped 0 bases from V and 0 bases from J, with 9 bases between. In germline, CDR1 is DFQATT, CDR2 SNEGSKA (reference sequence). The CDR3 here is CSARDGGHSGNTIYF. The CDR3 DNA follows: TGCAGTGCTAGAGATGGCGGACACTCTGGAAACACCATATATTTT.

This clonotype was seen ten or more times. For a library built for alpha chains, this beta chain is a stray read; little rests on its size. V and J are TRBV18 and TRBJ1-1, with TRBD1 as a possible D gene (5 bases). This CDR3 has 16 amino acids. The ends were cut back, 3 bases at V and 1 base at J, with 15 bases in the middle. Germline CDR1 is KGHSH and CDR2 is LQKENI. In DNA, the CDR3 is TGTGCCAGCTCACCGCAGTACGGTGGGACGAACACTGAAGCTTTCTTT. Translated: CASSPQYGGTNTEAFF.

Judged by abundance, this clonotype is medium-sized. For a library built for alpha chains, this beta chain is a stray read; little rests on its size. This chain links TRBV7-9 with TRBJ2-7; D unresolved. Germline values: CDR1 SEHNR, CDR2 FQNEAQ (reference sequence). CDR3 length: 12 residues. V was pared by 5 bases and J by 6 bases, with 11 bases between. For the CDR3, the DNA is TGTGCCAGCAGCCTTGCCGGCGCCGAGCAGTACTTC. This sequence encodes CASSLAGAEQYF.

This clonotype is labeled as medium-sized. A library prepared for alpha chains yielded this beta chain as an off-target read; its size is of little meaning. V is TRBV5-1 and J is TRBJ1-6; the D gene is possibly TRBD1 (5 bases). The CDR3 extends over 14 amino acids. V shed 0 bases and J shed 7 bases, with 8 bases lying between them. Germline CDR1 SGHRS, CDR2 YFSETQ. The CDR3 loop is CASSLGQRNSPLHF. DNA for the CDR3: TGCGCCAGCAGCTTGGGACAGAGGAATTCACCCCTCCACTTT.

This clonotype ranks as medium-sized. Since the library was made to target alpha chains, this beta chain is a stray read and its abundance is not meaningful. The V and J genes are TRBV20-1 and TRBJ1-2; no clear D gene. This CDR3 has 14 residues. Germline values: CDR1 DFQATT, CDR2 SNEGSKA (reference sequence). V lost 2 bases, J lost 3 bases, and 13 bases lay in between. CDR3 residues: CSARRPLQDYGYTF. CDR3 coding DNA: TGCAGTGCTAGAAGACCATTGCAGGACTATGGCTACACCTTC.